This entry is about one T cell receptor (beta chain). Its matching antigen is unknown. This sample was taken from a study of T cell responses to AZD1222 COVID-19 vaccine. About the research overall: Samples with a second dose at about 4 or about 12 weeks were pooled together. Whole-study results and caveats: Nearly half of spike-specific TCRs reportedly target variant regions that are unmutated in the B.1.351 and B.1.1.7 variants.

Germline CDR1 is SQVTM and CDR2 is ANQGSEA. The CDR3 has 14 amino acids. The V segment lost 6 bases and the J segment 4 bases; nucleotides outside the gene matches: 11. Generated by immunoSEQ multiplex PCR, the TCRdb table keeps only in-frame clones and is missing some. This table has about 110,000 clones, roughly 86% appearing once. The sample was peripheral blood, taken on day 0 of AZD1222 vaccination. The chain couples TRBV29-1 to TRBJ1-1; TRBD1 matches 7 bases. The source is an adult in good health. CDR3 nucleotide sequence: TGCAGCGTGCGGGGGGACAGATTGGCCACTGAAGCTTTCTTT. Translation: CSVRGDRLATEAFF.